These 2 T cell receptor beta chains originate from one sample sequenced in a study of T cell changes during pregnancy in multiple sclerosis. The table came from immunoSEQ multiplex PCR; TCRdb's copy has only in-frame clones and leaves some out. Of about 59,000 clones listed, about 93% were seen once; the top ten hold 2.8%. The sample consisted of peripheral blood, taken in the third trimester of pregnancy. The receptors originated from a female donor in good health, enrolled as a control in a pregnancy study.

In this sample, this clone turned up a few times. The rearrangement joins TRBV28 to TRBJ2-7, with D perhaps matching TRBD1 (5 bases). CDR3 length: 17 amino acids. In germline, CDR1 is MDHEN, CDR2 SYDVKM. V was pared by 1 base and J by 0 bases, with 16 bases between. In DNA form, the CDR3 reads TGTGCCAGCAGTTTATCATCCAGGGCCAGGAGCTCCTACGAGCAGTACTTC. This gives the protein CASSLSSRARSSYEQYF.

This clone is a singleton in its sample. This chain links TRBV6-6 with TRBJ1-5; D gene unclear. The CDR3 length is 14 residues. Germline V CDR1 and CDR2: MNHNY, SVGAGI (reference sequence). Deletions cut 6 bases from V and 4 bases from J, with 13 bases between. The CDR3 protein is CASSRTGRNQPQHF. The CDR3 DNA follows: TGTGCCAGCAGCCGCACCGGGAGGAATCAGCCCCAGCATTTT.